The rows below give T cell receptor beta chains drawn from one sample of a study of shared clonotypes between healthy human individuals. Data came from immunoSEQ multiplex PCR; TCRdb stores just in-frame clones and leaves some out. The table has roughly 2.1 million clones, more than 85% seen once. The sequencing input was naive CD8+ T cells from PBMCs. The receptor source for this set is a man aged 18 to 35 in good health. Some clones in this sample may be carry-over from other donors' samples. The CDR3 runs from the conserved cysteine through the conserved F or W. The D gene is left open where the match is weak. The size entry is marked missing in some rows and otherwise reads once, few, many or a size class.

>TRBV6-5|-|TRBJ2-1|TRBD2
TGTGCCAGCAGCATACTAGCGGGAGGGCATTATGAGCAGTTCTTC
CASSILAGGHYEQFF
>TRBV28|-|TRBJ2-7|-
TGTGCCAGCAGCCTACCGCTAGCGCCGAGCTCCTACGAGCAGTACTTC
CASSLPLAPSSYEQYF
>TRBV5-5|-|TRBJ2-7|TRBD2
TGTGCCAGCAGCTGGGGACTAGCAGGCGGGAACGAGCAGTACTTC
CASSWGLAGGNEQYF
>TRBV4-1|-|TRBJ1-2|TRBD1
TGCGCCAGCAGCCAAGGCCGACAGGGAGTCTATGGCTACACCTTC
CASSQGRQGVYGYTF
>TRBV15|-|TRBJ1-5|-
TGTGCCACCAGCAGTGCACAGGGCTCTAGCAATCAGCCCCAGCATTTT
CATSSAQGSSNQPQHF
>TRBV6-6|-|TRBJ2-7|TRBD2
TGTGCCAGCAGTTCGACTAGCGGGGTCTCCTACGAGCAGTACTTC
CASSSTSGVSYEQYF
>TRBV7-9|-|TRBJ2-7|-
TGTGCCAGCAGCTTAGCCCGGGAGTACGAGCAGTACTTC
CASSLAREYEQYF
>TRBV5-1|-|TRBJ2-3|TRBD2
TGCGCCAGCAGCTCGGGACTATCACAAGGCACAGATACGCAGTATTTT
CASSSGLSQGTDTQYF
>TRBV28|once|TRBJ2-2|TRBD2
TGTGCCAGCAGTGGAGGGACTAGCGGAAGGGGCGGGGAGCTGTTTTTT
CASSGGTSGRGGELFF
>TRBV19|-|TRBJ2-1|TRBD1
TGTGCCAGTAAAGACAGGGTTTCCTACAATGAGCAGTTCTTC
CASKDRVSYNEQFF
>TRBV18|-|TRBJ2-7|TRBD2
TGTGCCAGCTCACCCGGCGGATCTAGCGGGAGGGACTACGAGCAGTACTTC
CASSPGGSSGRDYEQYF
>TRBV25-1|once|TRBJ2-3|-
TGTGCCAGCAGTATTAGGGCATTCGATACGCAGTATTTT
CASSIRAFDTQYF
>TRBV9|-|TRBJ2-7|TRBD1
TGTGCCAGCAGCTTAGGACAGGGAGACTACGAGCAGTACTTC
CASSLGQGDYEQYF
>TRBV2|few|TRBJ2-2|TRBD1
TGTGCCAGCAGCCCTTCCGGGACAGGGGGCTTAAGAGCCGGGGAGCTGTTTTTT
CASSPSGTGGLRAGELFF
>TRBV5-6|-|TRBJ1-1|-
TGTGCCAGCAGCTTGGTGAACACTGAAGCTTTCTTT
CASSLVNTEAFF
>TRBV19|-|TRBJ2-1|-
TGTGCCAGTAGTTCTAGCGCCACGACCTACAATGAGCAGTTCTTC
CASSSSATTYNEQFF
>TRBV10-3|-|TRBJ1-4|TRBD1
TGTGCCATCAGACGGACAGGGGTGGAAGAAAAACTGTTTTTT
CAIRRTGVEEKLFF
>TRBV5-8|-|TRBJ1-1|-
TGTGCCAGCAGCTTGGGGTCGAACACTGAAGCTTTCTTT
CASSLGSNTEAFF